This TCR beta chain was retrieved from a study of Ad26.COV2.S vaccination and SARS-CoV-2 variants. The treatment is: 15 to 20 received Ad26.COV2.S at low or high dose, single or two shots; roughly 5 received placebo; per-sample allocation not given. The samples were gathered on day 63 after the first injection of vaccine or placebo. An Ad26 vector expressing Wuhan-strain SARS-CoV-2 spike constituted the vaccine. Sequencing used immunoSEQ multiplex PCR; TCRdb keeps in-frame clones, though not all of them. The sample holds about 460,000 clones, 89% seen once. As regards this clone: Its antigen remains unidentified.

Study results and caveats: Reported findings describe substantial breadth in spike-specific CD8+ and CD4+ T cell responses following vaccination. Whether participants received vaccine or placebo, their non-spike TCR breadth was similar.

Trimming at V came to 4 bases and at J to 2 bases, leaving 6 bases not matched to a gene. The length of the CDR3 is 16 residues. Germline values: CDR1 SGHRS, CDR2 YFSETQ. V usage is TRBV5-1 and J usage is TRBJ2-3; 11 bases line up with TRBD1. Specimen: peripheral blood, collected in a trial of Ad26.COV2.S vaccine versus placebo. The origin of this receptor is a person aged 18-60 years who received the Ad26.COV2.S COVID-19 vaccine or a placebo. The CDR3 DNA follows: TGCGCCAGCAGCGGAGGACAGGGGGCTTCCACAGATACGCAGTATTTT. Amino acids: CASSGGQGASTDTQYF.